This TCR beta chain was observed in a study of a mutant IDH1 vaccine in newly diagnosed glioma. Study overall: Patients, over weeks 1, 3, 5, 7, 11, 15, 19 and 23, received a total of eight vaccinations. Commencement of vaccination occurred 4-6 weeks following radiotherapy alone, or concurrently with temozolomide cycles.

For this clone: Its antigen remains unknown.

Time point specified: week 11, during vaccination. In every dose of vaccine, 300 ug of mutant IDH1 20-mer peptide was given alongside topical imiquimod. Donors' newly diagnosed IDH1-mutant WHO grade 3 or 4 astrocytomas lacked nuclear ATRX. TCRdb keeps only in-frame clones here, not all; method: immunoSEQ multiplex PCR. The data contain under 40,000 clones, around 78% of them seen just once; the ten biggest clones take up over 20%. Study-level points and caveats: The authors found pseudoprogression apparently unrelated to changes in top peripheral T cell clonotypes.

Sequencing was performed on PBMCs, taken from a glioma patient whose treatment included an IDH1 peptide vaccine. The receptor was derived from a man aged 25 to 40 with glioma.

The CDR3 DNA sequence: TGTGCCATCATGGGACAGGGAGAAGCTTTCTTT. Encoded protein: CAIMGQGEAFF. The chain has TRBV10-3 and TRBJ1-1, with TRBD1 identical over 9 bases. The germline gives CDR1 ENHRY, CDR2 SYGVKD. The CDR3 contains 11 residues. The junction had 2 bases not matched to a gene; V was cut back by 7 bases and J by 8 bases.